This T cell receptor (beta chain) is from a study of radiation and T cells in renal cell carcinoma. CDR1 SGHTA and CDR2 FQGNSA come from the germline V gene. The CDR3 totals 17 residues. V lost 7 bases, J lost 7 bases, and 11 bases stayed unmatched. Time point of the sample: blood 2 weeks post-SBRT. This sample's treatment: 15 Gy SBRT to primary tumor, nephrectomy 4 weeks later. Clear cell pathology was present in this patient's renal cell carcinoma. This clone was detected a few times. Antigen specificity is unknown. Study results and caveats: Top tumor clonotypes rose in blood 2 weeks post-radiation, then contracted. Pretreatment tumor biopsies were lacking, so baseline clonotypes are unknown.

Using immunoSEQ multiplex PCR, the repertoire was profiled, and TCRdb retains in-frame clones only, with some absent. The sample lists about 60,000 clones; 70% to 80% were seen once. The chain couples TRBV7-2 to TRBJ2-1; 15 bases line up with TRBD2. The sequence derives from a man between 60 and 70 years old with renal cell carcinoma. Sequencing was performed on blood, taken from a patient whose treatment included radiotherapy and nephrectomy. This CDR3 is CASIAGLAGGRYNEQFF. The CDR3 DNA follows: TGTGCCAGCATCGCCGGACTAGCGGGGGGGCGGTATAATGAGCAGTTCTTC.